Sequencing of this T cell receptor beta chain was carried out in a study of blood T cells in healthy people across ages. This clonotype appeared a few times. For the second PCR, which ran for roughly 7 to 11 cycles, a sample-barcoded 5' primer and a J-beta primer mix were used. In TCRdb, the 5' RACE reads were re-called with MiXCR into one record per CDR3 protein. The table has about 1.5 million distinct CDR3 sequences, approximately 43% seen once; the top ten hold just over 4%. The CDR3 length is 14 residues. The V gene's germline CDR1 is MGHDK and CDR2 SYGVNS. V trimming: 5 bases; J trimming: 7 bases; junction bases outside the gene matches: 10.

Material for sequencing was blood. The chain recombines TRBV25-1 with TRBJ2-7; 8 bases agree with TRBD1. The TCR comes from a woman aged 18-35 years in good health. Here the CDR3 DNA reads TGTGCCAGCAGTTCGTTGGCAGGGGGCGATGAGCAGTACTTC. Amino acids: CASSSLAGGDEQYF.